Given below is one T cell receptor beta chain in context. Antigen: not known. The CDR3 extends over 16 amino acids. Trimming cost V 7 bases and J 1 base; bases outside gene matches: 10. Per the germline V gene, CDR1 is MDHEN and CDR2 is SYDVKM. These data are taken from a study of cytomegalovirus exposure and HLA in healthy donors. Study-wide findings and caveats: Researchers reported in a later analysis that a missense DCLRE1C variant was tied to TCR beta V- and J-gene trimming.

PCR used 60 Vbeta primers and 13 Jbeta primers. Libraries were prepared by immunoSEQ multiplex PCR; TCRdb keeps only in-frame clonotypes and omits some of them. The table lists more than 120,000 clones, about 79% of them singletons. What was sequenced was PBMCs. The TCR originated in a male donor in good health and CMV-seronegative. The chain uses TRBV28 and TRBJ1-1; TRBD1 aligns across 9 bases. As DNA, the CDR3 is TGTGCCAGCACCTCGGTTGGGGGACAGGGGAACACTGAAGCTTTCTTT. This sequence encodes CASTSVGGQGNTEAFF.